This TCR beta chain was sequenced for a study of STAT5B mutations in CD4+ large granular lymphocyte leukemia. Whole-study findings and limits: Approximately 25% of private leukemic clonotypes occurred rarely in other patients' non-leukemic repertoires.

The V end was cut by 6 bases, the J end by 0 bases, with 15 bases between. This CDR3 region has 16 residues. CDR1 is LNHDA and CDR2 is SQIVND in the germline V gene (reference sequence). With regard to this clone: Its antigen is not known.

Clones were sequenced by immunoSEQ multiplex PCR, and TCRdb holds only the in-frame ones, with some missing. Of roughly 36,000 clones in the sample, roughly three quarters were seen once. J is TRBJ1-5 and V is TRBV19, with D possibly TRBD1 on 5 matching bases. The sample comprised CD4+ T cells from blood buffy coats. This clonotype was obtained from a human donor in good health. As DNA, the CDR3 is TGTGCCAGTAGACGCCGGGACGGTGATAGCAATCAGCCCCAGCATTTT. Amino acid sequence: CASRRRDGDSNQPQHF.